The 15 T cell receptor beta chains below come from one sample, sequenced in a study of T-cell memory formation after mild COVID-19. TCRdb reprocessed the 5' RACE reads with MiXCR, giving one entry per CDR3 protein. The data contain about 430,000 distinct CDR3 sequences, under 20% of them singletons. The sample was PBMCs or a T cell subset sorted from them (not recorded which). The receptor source for this set is a man aged 18 to 35 who had mild COVID-19 (a few samples of this study predate the infection). Cell type and time point are not known.

A few counts support this clonotype. This rearrangement joins TRBV5-1 to TRBJ2-5, with 12 bases fitting TRBD1. This CDR3 region has 16 residues. Germline trimming cut 4 bases from V and 5 bases from J; bases unmatched to any gene: 9. Germline V gene lookup returns CDR1 SGHRS and CDR2 YFSETQ. CDR3 DNA: TGCGCCAGCAGCCCCGGGACAGGGGGCGATTCTGAGACCCAGTACTTC. Translated: CASSPGTGGDSETQYF.

The gene calls are TRBV18 and TRBJ1-1; D is unclear. Looked up from germline, CDR1 is KGHSH and CDR2 is LQKENI. With 5 bases removed from V and 4 bases from J, the gap between germline ends came to 14 bases. The CDR3 contains 14 residues. Here the CDR3 reads CASSTDLERTEAFF. CDR3 in DNA: TGTGCCAGCTCAACCGACCTGGAGCGCACTGAAGCTTTCTTT.

This chain links TRBV28 with TRBJ2-1, with D maybe TRBD2 (6 bases). Per germline, CDR1 MDHEN and CDR2 SYDVKM. The CDR3 totals 15 residues. Trimming shortened V by 7 bases and J by 5 bases, and 18 bases separated the two germline ends. CDR3 DNA sequence: TGTGCCAGCAATACCGCGGCCGGAGGGGACAATGAGCAGTTCTTC. It yields the protein CASNTAAGGDNEQFF. The entire variable domain, with the rest obtained from reference TRBV28 and TRBJ2-1, is as follows: DVKVTQSSRYLVKRTGEKVFLECVQDMDHENMFWYRQDPGLGLRLIYFSYDVKMKEKGDIPEGYSVSREKKERFSLILESASTNQTSMYLCASNTAAGGDNEQFFGPGTRLTVL.

V usage is TRBV18 and J usage is TRBJ2-2; TRBD1 matches at 7 bases. Germline trimming cut 5 bases from V and 0 bases from J; bases unmatched to any gene: 3. The germline gives CDR1 KGHSH, CDR2 LQKENI. The CDR3 loop spans 15 amino acids. The CDR3: CASSSTGSNTGELFF. Written as DNA, the CDR3 is TGTGCCAGCTCATCGACAGGGTCGAACACCGGGGAGCTGTTTTTT.

This chain connects TRBV2 to TRBJ2-2; TRBD2 matches at 12 bases. V was clipped by 4 bases and J by 7 bases; unmatched bases: 7. Looked up from germline, CDR1 is SNHLY and CDR2 is FYNNEI. CDR3 length: 16 residues. CDR3 bases: TGTGCCAGCAGTGGGTGGACTAGCGGGGCTTACGGGGAGCTGTTTTTT. It codes for CASSGWTSGAYGELFF.

V and J are TRBV4-1 and TRBJ1-5; D might be TRBD1 (5 bases). The CDR3 covers 16 residues. Germline V gene sequence: CDR1 MGHRA, CDR2 YSYEKL. The V and J ends lost 2 bases and 6 bases respectively, with 17 bases between them. DNA for the CDR3: TGCGCCAGCAGCCAACCCGGCAGGGTGGTCGGTCAGCCCCAGCATTTT. Protein product: CASSQPGRVVGQPQHF.

The chain employs TRBV20-1 and TRBJ2-7; maybe TRBD2 (7 bases). The germline CDR1 and CDR2 sequences are DFQATT and SNEGSKA (reference sequence). This CDR3 spans 14 amino acids. V was pared by 3 bases and J by 3 bases, with 15 bases between. CDR3 loop: CSASFGGQFYEQYV. The CDR3 DNA follows: TGCAGTGCTAGTTTCGGGGGGCAGTTCTACGAGCAGTACGTC.

V and J are TRBV24-1 and TRBJ1-5; 7 bases align to TRBD1. CDR1 and CDR2 from the germline V gene are KGHDR and SFDVKD. After removal of 4 bases from V and 1 base from J, the junction contained 6 bases not matched to a gene. The CDR3 is 16 residues long. In nucleotides, the CDR3 is TGTGCCACCAGTGAGAGACAGGGAGGCAGCAATCAGCCCCAGCATTTT. Its protein product is CATSERQGGSNQPQHF.

This clonotype has a handful of counts. V gene TRBV18 combines with J gene TRBJ1-1, with D uncertain. V was cut by 3 bases and J by 1 base, with 12 bases left in between. There are 15 residues in the CDR3. Germline V gene sequence: CDR1 KGHSH, CDR2 LQKENI. Written as DNA, the CDR3 is TGTGCCAGCTCACCGGAGTTTTGGAGGAACACTGAAGCTTTCTTT. It specifies CASSPEFWRNTEAFF.

This clonotype is medium-sized (0.01 to 0.1%) within its sample. This chain joins TRBV11-2 and TRBJ1-1; 7 nucleotides align to TRBD1. V shed 4 bases and J 1 base; nucleotides not matched to a gene: 12. Germline V lookup: CDR1 SGHAT, CDR2 FQNNGV. This CDR3 region has 17 residues. CDR3 amino acids: CASSSPGGTARNTEAFF. DNA for the CDR3: TGTGCCAGCAGCTCCCCAGGGGGTACGGCAAGGAACACTGAAGCTTTCTTT.

This chain uses TRBV12-3 or TRBV12-4 with TRBJ2-2; D possibly corresponds to TRBD1 (5 bases). Trimming cost V 1 base and J 4 bases, with 10 bases left between them. The CDR3 runs to 15 residues. In DNA form, the CDR3 reads TGTGCCAGCAGTTTAGGGGGAAGGGGCACCGGGGAGCTGTTTTTT. Amino acids: CASSLGGRGTGELFF.

There are many counts of this clonotype. The rearrangement joins TRBV7-2 to TRBJ2-3; 8 nucleotides match TRBD2. Unmatched junction bases numbered 5, after V lost 2 bases and J lost 4 bases. The CDR3 runs 15 residues. CDR1 and CDR2 from the germline V gene are SGHTA and FQGNSA. Here the CDR3 reads CASSLRGGLADTQYF. The CDR3 DNA follows: TGTGCCAGCAGCTTACGGGGGGGCCTCGCAGATACGCAGTATTTT.

Ten or more counts support this clonotype. The genes are TRBV4-2 and TRBJ2-2; D is unresolved. The V gene lost 8 bases and the J gene lost 2 bases, with 6 bases spanning the gap. The CDR3 loop spans 12 amino acids. Germline values: CDR1 LGHNA, CDR2 YNFKEQ. The CDR3 sequence is CASGDNTGELFF. The CDR3 DNA follows: TGTGCCAGCGGAGACAACACCGGGGAGCTGTTTTTT.

The chain couples TRBV29-1 to TRBJ2-5; D gene uncertain. V dropped 6 bases and J dropped 2 bases, with 13 bases sitting between them. Germline V gene sequence: CDR1 SQVTM, CDR2 ANQGSEA. This CDR3 comprises 13 residues. The CDR3 loop is CSVGSRSQETQYF. The CDR3 bases are TGCAGCGTGGGATCACGAAGTCAAGAGACCCAGTACTTC.

CDR3 amino acids: CASSLVVGSQETQYF. The CDR3 DNA sequence: TGCGCCAGCAGCTTGGTTGTAGGGAGCCAAGAGACCCAGTACTTC. The V gene is TRBV5-1, the J gene TRBJ2-5, with D perhaps matching TRBD2 (5 bases). This CDR3 spans 15 amino acids. CDR1 and CDR2 (germline): SGHRS, YFSETQ. The germline V and J ends were trimmed by 0 bases and 1 base, with 10 bases remaining between them.